Shown below are 17 T cell receptor beta chains from a single sample sequenced in a study of CD8 T cells in Susac syndrome. Random hexamers were used to reverse transcribe about 0.45 to 1 ug of RNA. TCRdb re-called the immunoSEQ multiplex PCR reads with MiXCR, one entry per CDR3 protein. The sample lists about 200,000 distinct CDR3 sequences; approximately 95% were seen once. Sequencing used CD4+ T cells from PBMCs. The receptors stem from a human donor with multiple sclerosis.

The J gene is TRBJ2-1, the V gene TRBV29-1; a possible D gene is TRBD2 (7 bases). The CDR3 loop spans 15 amino acids. The germline CDR1 and CDR2 sequences are SQVTM and ANQGSEA. V dropped 1 base and J dropped 2 bases, with 12 bases sitting between them. The CDR3 coding sequence is TGCAGCGTTGAAGGAAGGGGGGGCACCTACAATGAGCAGTTCTTC. Residues: CSVEGRGGTYNEQFF.

V is TRBV29-1 and J is TRBJ2-3; 12 bases line up with TRBD1. Germline V gene sequence: CDR1 SQVTM, CDR2 ANQGSEA. J lost 6 bases, V lost 5 bases, and 6 bases had no gene match. The CDR3 totals 14 residues. CDR3 loop: CSVTGTGGADTQYF. CDR3 coding DNA: TGCAGCGTTACCGGGACAGGGGGCGCGGATACGCAGTATTTT.

The chain combines TRBV4-2 with TRBJ2-1, with 12 bases aligning to TRBD2. After removal of 6 bases from V and 6 bases from J, the junction contained 6 bases not matched to a gene. Germline loops: CDR1 LGHNA, CDR2 YNFKEQ. The length of the CDR3 is 15 residues. The CDR3 DNA sequence: TGTGCCAGCAGTATTGGACTAGCGGGGACCAATGAGCAGTTCTTC. Its protein product is CASSIGLAGTNEQFF.

The V call is TRBV24-1, the J call TRBJ2-2; D possibly corresponds to TRBD2 (6 bases). V shed 2 bases and J shed 0 bases, with 9 bases lying between them. The CDR3 length is 16 residues. CDR1 and CDR2 from the germline V gene are KGHDR and SFDVKD. The CDR3 nucleotides read TGTGCCACCAGTGATTCGCGACTAGCGAACACCGGGGAGCTGTTTTTT. It encodes CATSDSRLANTGELFF.

The J gene is TRBJ1-2, the V gene TRBV12-5; D is perhaps TRBD1 (5 bases). Germline V gene sequence: CDR1 LGHNT, CDR2 FRNRAP. This CDR3 has 14 amino acids. Trimming removed 3 bases at V and 3 bases at J, with 11 bases between. The CDR3 DNA reads TGTGCTAGTGGTTTTGGAGGGGCTTACTATGGCTACACCTTC. This encodes CASGFGGAYYGYTF.

The V and J genes are TRBV15 and TRBJ2-3, with D perhaps matching TRBD2 (5 bases). Trimming cost V 4 bases and J 2 bases, with 13 bases left between them. The length of the CDR3 is 15 residues. The germline CDR1 and CDR2 sequences are LNHNV and YYDKDF (reference sequence). The CDR3: CATSMERTLTDTQYF. In DNA form, the CDR3 reads TGTGCCACCAGCATGGAGAGGACTCTCACAGATACGCAGTATTTT.

This clonotype was seen once. The chain recombines TRBV20-1 with TRBJ2-7, with 10 bases fitting TRBD2. Germline CDR1 reads DFQATT; CDR2 reads SNEGSKA (reference sequence). The CDR3 loop spans 16 amino acids. V lost 0 bases and J lost 0; bases outside the gene matches: 5. CDR3 in amino acids: CSARDPSGGDSYEQYF. CDR3 sequence (DNA): TGCAGTGCTAGAGATCCGAGCGGGGGGGACTCCTACGAGCAGTACTTC.

CDR3 sequence reads: CAWSSPPGRINYGYTF. For the CDR3, the DNA is TGTGCCTGGAGTTCGCCTCCGGGACGGATTAACTATGGCTACACCTTC. The V gene is TRBV30, the J gene TRBJ1-2, with a tentative D call TRBD1 (5 bases). The length of the CDR3 is 16 residues. Looked up from germline, CDR1 is GTSNPN and CDR2 is SVGIG (reference sequence). Trimming removed 2 bases at V and 1 base at J, with 17 bases between.

The chain combines TRBV2 with TRBJ2-2; TRBD2 is a possible D gene (5 bases). The CDR3 length is 14 residues. Germline lookup yields CDR1 SNHLY and CDR2 FYNNEI. The V gene lost 3 bases and the J gene lost 9 bases, with 14 bases spanning the gap. The CDR3 here is CASSDQAAGRELFF. In DNA form, the CDR3 reads TGTGCCAGCAGTGATCAGGCGGCGGGTCGGGAGCTGTTTTTT.

The chain links TRBV11-3 to TRBJ1-5; D gene uncertain. The germline V and J ends were trimmed by 0 bases and 4 bases, with 4 bases remaining between them. CDR3 length: 13 residues. CDR1 SGHNT and CDR2 YENEEA come from the germline V gene. CDR3 sequence (DNA): TGTGCCAGCAGCTTAGACGCGAATCAGCCCCAGCATTTT. Translating it yields CASSLDANQPQHF. Full variable domain (outside the CDR3, taken from reference TRBV11-3 and TRBJ1-5): EAGVVQSPRYKIIEKKQPVAFWCNPISGHNTLYWYLQNLGQGPELLIRYENEEAVDDSQLPKDRFSAERLKGVDSTLKIQPAELGDSAVYLCASSLDANQPQHFGDGTRLSIL.

This clonotype appeared once. The CDR3 sequence is CASSLDSQEQETQYF. In DNA form, the CDR3 reads TGCGCCAGCAGCTTGGACAGCCAAGAGCAAGAGACCCAGTACTTC. The rearrangement links TRBV5-1 to TRBJ2-5; D uncertain. The CDR3 consists of 15 residues. Per the germline V gene, CDR1 is SGHRS and CDR2 is YFSETQ. Deletions cut 0 bases from V and 2 bases from J, with 11 bases between.

The genes are TRBV5-1 and TRBJ2-3; D gene uncertain. The CDR3 sequence is 14 residues long. Trimming shortened V by 2 bases and J by 3 bases, and 10 bases separated the two germline ends. From germline, CDR1 is SGHRS and CDR2 YFSETQ. In DNA, the CDR3 is TGCGCCAGCAGCTTAGACTGGCGAACAGATACGCAGTATTTT. As protein: CASSLDWRTDTQYF.

V gene TRBV29-1 combines with J gene TRBJ1-3, with D uncertain. V was shortened by 0 bases and J by 0 bases, with 0 bases between the two germline ends. The CDR3 is 12 residues long. Per germline, CDR1 SQVTM and CDR2 ANQGSEA. The CDR3 is CSVEDSGNTIYF. Here the CDR3 DNA reads TGCAGCGTTGAAGACTCTGGAAACACCATATATTTT. The whole variable domain, remainder taken from reference TRBV29-1 and TRBJ1-3, is SAVISQKPSRDICQRGTSLTIQCQVDSQVTMMFWYRQQPGQSLTLIATANQGSEATYESGFVIDKFPISRPNLTFSTLTVSNMSPEDSSIYLCSVEDSGNTIYFGEGSWLTVV.

The chain recombines TRBV5-4 with TRBJ2-7; D possibly corresponds to TRBD2 (6 bases). Trimming took off 3 bases at V and 3 bases at J, with 31 bases between the two ends. CDR3 length: 20 amino acids. Germline-derived CDR1 and CDR2 are SGHNT and YYREEE (reference sequence). This CDR3 reads CASSWENAGRSWGRRYEQYF. CDR3 nucleotide sequence: TGTGCCAGCAGCTGGGAGAACGCGGGACGGAGCTGGGGACGGCGCTACGAGCAGTACTTC.

The chain employs TRBV20-1 and TRBJ2-5; tentative D call: TRBD1 (6 bases). This CDR3 contains 14 residues. In germline, CDR1 is DFQATT, CDR2 SNEGSKA (reference sequence). Trimming pared 1 base from V and 1 base from J, leaving 10 bases between. The CDR3 here is CSARGGQTQETQYF. In nucleotides, the CDR3 is TGCAGTGCTAGAGGTGGACAGACCCAAGAGACCCAGTACTTC.

CDR3 in amino acids: CASSPDGFGYTF. The CDR3 coding sequence is TGTGCCAGCTCACCCGATGGGTTTGGCTACACCTTC. The V call is TRBV18, the J call TRBJ1-2; D not resolved. Trimming took 3 bases from V and 7 from J, leaving 9 bases between them. Germline V CDR1 and CDR2: KGHSH, LQKENI. The CDR3 covers 12 residues.

The genes are TRBV12-3 or TRBV12-4 and TRBJ1-3, with TRBD1 as a possible D gene (5 bases). The germline V and J ends were trimmed by 10 bases and 0 bases, with 13 bases remaining between them. The CDR3 loop spans 14 amino acids. CDR3 region: CATGADGSGNTIYF. Here the CDR3 DNA reads TGTGCCACCGGGGCGGATGGCTCTGGAAACACCATATATTTT.